A single sample gave rise to the 2 T cell receptor beta chains below, sequenced in a study of cytomegalovirus exposure and HLA in healthy donors. Clones were read by immunoSEQ multiplex PCR, and TCRdb kept only the in-frame ones, dropping some. Found here are roughly 200,000 clones, 80% to 90% of them singletons; the top ten hold less than 1.5%. Sequencing was carried out using PBMCs. The receptors were sampled from a woman in her 30s in good health and CMV-seronegative.

Only a few counts were recorded for this clone. J is TRBJ1-2 and V is TRBV14; D unclear. V gave up 4 bases and J gave up 4 bases, with 7 bases separating them. This CDR3 is built from 12 residues. Germline CDR1 and CDR2: SGHDN and FVKESK. The CDR3 protein is CASSRGAYGYTF. The CDR3 nucleotides are TGTGCCAGCAGCCGGGGAGCCTATGGCTACACCTTC.

This rearrangement joins TRBV7-2 to TRBJ2-7; 10 bases fit TRBD2. CDR3 size: 16 residues. V lost 0 bases, J lost 5 bases, and 7 bases stayed unmatched. Germline V gene lookup returns CDR1 SGHTA and CDR2 FQGNSA. CDR3 sequence (DNA): TGTGCCAGCAGCTTAGCGCGTAAGCGGGGGGGCCACGAGCAGTACTTC. Encoded protein: CASSLARKRGGHEQYF.